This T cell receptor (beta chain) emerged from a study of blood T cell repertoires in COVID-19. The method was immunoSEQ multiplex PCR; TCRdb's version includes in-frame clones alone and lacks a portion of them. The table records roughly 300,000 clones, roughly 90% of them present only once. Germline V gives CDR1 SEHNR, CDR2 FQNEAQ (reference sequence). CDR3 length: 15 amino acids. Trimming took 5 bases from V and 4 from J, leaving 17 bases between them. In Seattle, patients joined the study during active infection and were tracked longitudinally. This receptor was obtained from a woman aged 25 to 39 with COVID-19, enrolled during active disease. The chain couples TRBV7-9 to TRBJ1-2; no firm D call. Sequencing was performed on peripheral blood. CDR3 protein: CASSRELILSYGYTF. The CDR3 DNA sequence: TGTGCCAGCAGCAGGGAGTTGATATTGAGCTATGGCTACACCTTC.